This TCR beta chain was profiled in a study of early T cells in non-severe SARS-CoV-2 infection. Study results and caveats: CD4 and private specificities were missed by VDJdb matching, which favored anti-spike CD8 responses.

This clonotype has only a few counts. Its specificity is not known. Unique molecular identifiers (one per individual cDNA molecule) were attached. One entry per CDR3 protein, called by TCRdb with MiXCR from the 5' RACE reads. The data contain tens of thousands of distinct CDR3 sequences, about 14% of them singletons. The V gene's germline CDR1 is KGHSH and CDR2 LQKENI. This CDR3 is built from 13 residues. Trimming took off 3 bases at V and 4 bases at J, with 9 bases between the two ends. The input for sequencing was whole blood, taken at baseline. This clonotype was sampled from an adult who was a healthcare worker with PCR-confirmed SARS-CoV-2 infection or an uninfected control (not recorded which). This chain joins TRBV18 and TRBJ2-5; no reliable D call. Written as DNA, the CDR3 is TGTGCCAGCTCACCGAGCCTATCAGAGACCCAGTACTTC. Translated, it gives CASSPSLSETQYF.